The 4 T cell receptor beta chains reported below all come from one sample, sequenced in a study of spatial heterogeneity in lung cancer (dated by TCRdb to between 2018 and 2021). Broader findings and caveats from the paper: The tumor nonsynonymous mutation count correlated with the number of expanded intratumoral alpha and beta TCRs.

The time point label here, explained by the study, means: sample taken at primary tumor resection. Library preparation employed 5' RACE. The sequencer was a NextSeq 500. Using fastp trimming at Q25 and MiXCR clonotype assembly, TCRdb reanalyzed the public sequencing data and kept in-frame beta chains. Here each entry gathers all rows of one CDR3 protein and keeps the most common genes and DNA. This sample has about 3,800 distinct CDR3 sequences in its table, and around 35% of those were observed once. The ten largest make up nearly 25% of the sample. No antigens are known for them. Here the sequenced sample was lung tumor tissue, taken at surgery. These receptors were obtained from a male donor with early-stage non-small cell lung cancer.

The chain has TRBV28 and TRBJ2-2; TRBD1 matches 9 bases. CDR1 is MDHEN and CDR2 is SYDVKM in the germline V gene. The CDR3 contains 15 residues. The V and J ends lost 5 bases and 4 bases, in that order; junction bases with no gene match: 5. The CDR3 DNA follows: TGTGCCAGCAGTCGGGACAGGGAGGGCACCGGGGAGCTGTTTTTT. Its translation is CASSRDREGTGELFF.

The J gene is TRBJ2-1, the V gene TRBV7-2, with 9 positions matching TRBD2. Germline-derived CDR1 and CDR2 are SGHTA and FQGNSA. J gave up 12 bases and V 1 base, and 13 bases lay outside the gene matches. This CDR3 is 16 amino acids long. CDR3 nucleotides: TGTGCCAGCAGCTTAGGGCGCGCGGGAGGGCCTTCGGTGCAGTTCTTC. Its translation: CASSLGRAGGPSVQFF.

By its share, this clonotype is medium-sized. This chain connects TRBV27 to TRBJ2-7; no clear D gene. V was cut by 8 bases and J by 0 bases, with 23 bases left in between. This CDR3 contains 17 residues. Germline V gene lookup returns CDR1 MNHEY and CDR2 SMNVEV (reference sequence). The CDR3 bases are TGTGCCAGCCGTACTACCCAGACACTTTCAAACTCCTACGAGCAGTACTTC. Residues: CASRTTQTLSNSYEQYF.

This sequence joins TRBV20-1 and TRBJ2-4; 9 bases agree with TRBD2. The CDR3 covers 18 residues. After removal of 3 bases from V and 7 bases from J, the junction contained 19 bases not matched to a gene. The germline CDR1 and CDR2 sequences are DFQATT and SNEGSKA (reference sequence). The CDR3 sequence is CSAREAGGTAVLGNIQYF. The CDR3 DNA follows: TGCAGTGCTAGGGAAGCGGGAGGCACCGCCGTGCTAGGGAACATTCAGTACTTC.